The sequence of this TCR beta chain was determined in a study of identical twins. Study-level results: In monozygotic twins, models underestimated the sharing of out-of-frame TCR alpha. Out-of-frame beta chain sequences displayed weaker excess sharing between twins.

The CDR3 sequence is 16 residues long. Germline V gene lookup returns CDR1 SGHAT and CDR2 FQNNGV. V lost 3 bases and J lost 4, with 16 bases in between. Template switching added a universal primer binding site, and final cDNA carried unique molecular identifiers. Via MiXCR, TCRdb re-called the 5' RACE reads, giving one row per CDR3 protein. The sample holds 650,000 to 800,000 distinct CDR3 sequences, over 8.5% seen once. The table lists this clonotype with many counts. Its target is not known. These data are also associated with another study on yellow fever vaccine responses in identical twins. That paper adds: After vaccination, twins' T cell response reportedly seemed partly convergent, partly personalized.

Sequencing was performed on PBMCs. The chain combines TRBV11-2 with TRBJ2-1; unclear D gene. This TCR came from a woman under 30 in good health. The CDR3 DNA reads TGTGCCAGCAGCTTGGAGCCTAGTCTATCGTACAATGAGCAGTTCTTC. This encodes CASSLEPSLSYNEQFF.